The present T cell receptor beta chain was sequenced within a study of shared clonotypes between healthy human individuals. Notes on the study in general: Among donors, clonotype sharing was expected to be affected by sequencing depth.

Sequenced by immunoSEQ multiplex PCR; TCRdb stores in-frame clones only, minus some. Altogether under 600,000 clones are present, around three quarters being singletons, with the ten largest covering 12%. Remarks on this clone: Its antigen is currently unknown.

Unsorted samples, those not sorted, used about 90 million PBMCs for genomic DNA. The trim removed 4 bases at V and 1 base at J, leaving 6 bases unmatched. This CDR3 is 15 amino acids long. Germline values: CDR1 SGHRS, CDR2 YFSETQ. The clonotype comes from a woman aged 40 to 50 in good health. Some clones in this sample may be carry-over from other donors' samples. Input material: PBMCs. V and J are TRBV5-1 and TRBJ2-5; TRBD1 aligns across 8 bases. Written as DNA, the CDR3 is TGCGCCAGCAGCCAATTAGGACAGGGCCAAGAGACCCAGTACTTC. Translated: CASSQLGQGQETQYF.